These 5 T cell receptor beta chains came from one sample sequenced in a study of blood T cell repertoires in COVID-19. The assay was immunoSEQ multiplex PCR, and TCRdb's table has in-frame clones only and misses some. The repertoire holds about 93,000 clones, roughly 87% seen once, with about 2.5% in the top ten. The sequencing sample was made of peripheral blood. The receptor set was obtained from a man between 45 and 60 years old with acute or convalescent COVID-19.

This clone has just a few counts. The CDR3 loop reads CASSPPRDEQYF. In DNA form, the CDR3 reads TGTGCCAGCAGCCCCCCCCGGGACGAGCAGTACTTC. The chain links TRBV7-9 to TRBJ2-7; D gene uncertain. The CDR3 loop spans 12 amino acids. Trimming pared 5 bases from V and 5 bases from J, leaving 10 bases between. Germline V gene data show CDR1 as SEHNR and CDR2 as FQNEAQ (reference sequence).

The CDR3 coding sequence is TGTGCCATCAGTGAGCCCGCGGGCGAGCAGTACGTC. Amino acid sequence: CAISEPAGEQYV. The V gene is TRBV10-3, the J gene TRBJ2-7, with D possibly matching TRBD2 (5 bases). Germline V gene data show CDR1 as ENHRY and CDR2 as SYGVKD. V lost 2 bases, J lost 6 bases, and 8 bases lay in between. The CDR3 totals 12 residues.

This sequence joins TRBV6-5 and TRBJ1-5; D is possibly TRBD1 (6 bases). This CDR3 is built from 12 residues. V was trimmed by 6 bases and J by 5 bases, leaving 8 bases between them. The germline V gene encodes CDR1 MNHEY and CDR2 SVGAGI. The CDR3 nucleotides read TGTGCCAGCAGGGACAGTTATCAGCCCCAGCATTTT. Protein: CASRDSYQPQHF.

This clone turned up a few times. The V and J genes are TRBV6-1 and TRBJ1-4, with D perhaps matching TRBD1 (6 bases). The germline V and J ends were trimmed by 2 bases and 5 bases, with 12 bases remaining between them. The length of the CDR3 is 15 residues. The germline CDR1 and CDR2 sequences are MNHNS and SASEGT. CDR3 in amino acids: CASSEPTGYNEKLFF. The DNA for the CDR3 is TGTGCCAGCAGTGAACCTACAGGGTACAATGAAAAACTGTTTTTT.

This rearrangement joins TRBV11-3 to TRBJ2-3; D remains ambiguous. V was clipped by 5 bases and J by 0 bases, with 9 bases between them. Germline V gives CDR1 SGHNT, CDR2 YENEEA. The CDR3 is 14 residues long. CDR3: CASSPRGSTDTQYF. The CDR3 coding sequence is TGTGCCAGCAGCCCCCGAGGTAGCACAGATACGCAGTATTTT.